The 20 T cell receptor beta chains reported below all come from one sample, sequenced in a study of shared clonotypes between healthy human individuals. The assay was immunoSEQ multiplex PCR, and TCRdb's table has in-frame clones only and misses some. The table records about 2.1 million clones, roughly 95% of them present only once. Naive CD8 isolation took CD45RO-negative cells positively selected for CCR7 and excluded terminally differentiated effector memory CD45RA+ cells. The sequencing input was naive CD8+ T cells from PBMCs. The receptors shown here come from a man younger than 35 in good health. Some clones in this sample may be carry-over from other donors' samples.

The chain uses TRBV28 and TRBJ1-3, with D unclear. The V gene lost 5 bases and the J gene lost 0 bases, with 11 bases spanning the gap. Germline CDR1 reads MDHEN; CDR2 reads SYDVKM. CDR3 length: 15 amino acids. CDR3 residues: CASSPWQDSGNTIYF. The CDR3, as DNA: TGTGCCAGCAGTCCCTGGCAAGACTCTGGAAACACCATATATTTT.

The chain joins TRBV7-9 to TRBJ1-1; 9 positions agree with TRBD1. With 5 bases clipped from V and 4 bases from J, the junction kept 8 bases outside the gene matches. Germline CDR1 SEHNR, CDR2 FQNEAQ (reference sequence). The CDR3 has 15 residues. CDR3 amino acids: CASSARQGEATEAFF. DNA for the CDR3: TGTGCCAGCAGCGCGAGACAGGGGGAGGCCACTGAAGCTTTCTTT. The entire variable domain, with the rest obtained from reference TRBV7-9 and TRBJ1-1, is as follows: DTGVSQNPRHKITKRGQNVTFRCDPISEHNRLYWYRQTLGQGPEFLTYFQNEAQLEKSRLLSDRFSAERPKGSFSTLEIQRTEQGDSAMYLCASSARQGEATEAFFGQGTRLTVV.

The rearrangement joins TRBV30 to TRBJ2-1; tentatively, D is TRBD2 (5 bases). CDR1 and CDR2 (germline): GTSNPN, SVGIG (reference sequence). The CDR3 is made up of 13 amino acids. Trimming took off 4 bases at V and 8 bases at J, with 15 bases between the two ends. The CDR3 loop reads CAWIRSRGDEQFF. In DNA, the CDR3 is TGTGCCTGGATCCGATCCCGGGGTGATGAGCAGTTCTTC.

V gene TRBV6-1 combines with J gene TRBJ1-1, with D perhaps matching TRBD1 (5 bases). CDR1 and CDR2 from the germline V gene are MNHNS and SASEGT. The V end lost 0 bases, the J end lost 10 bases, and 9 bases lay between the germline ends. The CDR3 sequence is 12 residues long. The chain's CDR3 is CASSEAAGRAFF. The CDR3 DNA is TGTGCCAGCAGTGAAGCGGCAGGGCGAGCTTTCTTT.

The CDR3 DNA reads TGTGCCAGCAGCTACGGGAACACAGCCTACGAGCAGTACTTC. Its translation is CASSYGNTAYEQYF. The rearrangement joins TRBV5-6 to TRBJ2-7, with D perhaps matching TRBD2 (5 bases). Germline V gene lookup returns CDR1 SGHDT and CDR2 YYEEEE. CDR3 length: 14 residues. V was cut by 3 bases and J by 2 bases, with 12 bases left in between.

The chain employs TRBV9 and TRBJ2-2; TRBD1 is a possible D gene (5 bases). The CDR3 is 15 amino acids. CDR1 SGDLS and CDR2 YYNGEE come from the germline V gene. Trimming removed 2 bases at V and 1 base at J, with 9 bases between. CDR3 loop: CASSVYDRNTGELFF. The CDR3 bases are TGTGCCAGCAGCGTTTATGACAGGAACACCGGGGAGCTGTTTTTT.

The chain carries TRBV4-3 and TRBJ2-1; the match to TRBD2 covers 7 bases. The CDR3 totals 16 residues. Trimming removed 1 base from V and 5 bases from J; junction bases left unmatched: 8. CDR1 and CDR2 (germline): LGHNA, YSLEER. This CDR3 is CASSQGVWGTNNEQFF. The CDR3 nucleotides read TGCGCCAGCAGCCAAGGGGTGTGGGGGACTAACAATGAGCAGTTCTTC.

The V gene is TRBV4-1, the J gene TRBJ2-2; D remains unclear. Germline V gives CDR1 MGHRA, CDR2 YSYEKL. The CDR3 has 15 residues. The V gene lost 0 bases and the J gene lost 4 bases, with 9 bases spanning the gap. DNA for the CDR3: TGCGCCAGCAGCCAAGATCGACGACGCACCGGGGAGCTGTTTTTT. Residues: CASSQDRRRTGELFF.

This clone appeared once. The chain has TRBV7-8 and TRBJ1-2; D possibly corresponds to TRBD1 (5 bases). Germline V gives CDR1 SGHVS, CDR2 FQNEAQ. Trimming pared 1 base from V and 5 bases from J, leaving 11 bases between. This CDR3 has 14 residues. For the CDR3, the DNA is TGTGCCAGCAGCTTAGGGACGGGGCCGTATGGCTACACCTTC. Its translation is CASSLGTGPYGYTF.

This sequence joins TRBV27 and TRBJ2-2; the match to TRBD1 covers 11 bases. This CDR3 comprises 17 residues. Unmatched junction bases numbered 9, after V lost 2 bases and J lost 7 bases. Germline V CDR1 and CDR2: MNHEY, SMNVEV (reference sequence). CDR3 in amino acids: CASSLPSDRGQGGELFF. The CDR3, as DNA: TGTGCCAGCAGTTTACCTTCGGACAGGGGGCAGGGCGGGGAGCTGTTTTTT.

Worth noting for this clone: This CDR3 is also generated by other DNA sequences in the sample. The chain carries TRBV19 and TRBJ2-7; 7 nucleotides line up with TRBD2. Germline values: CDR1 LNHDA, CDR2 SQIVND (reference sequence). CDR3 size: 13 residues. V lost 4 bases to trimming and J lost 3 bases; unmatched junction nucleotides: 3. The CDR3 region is CASSSGRSYEQYF. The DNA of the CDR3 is TGTGCCAGTAGTAGCGGGAGAAGCTACGAGCAGTACTTC.

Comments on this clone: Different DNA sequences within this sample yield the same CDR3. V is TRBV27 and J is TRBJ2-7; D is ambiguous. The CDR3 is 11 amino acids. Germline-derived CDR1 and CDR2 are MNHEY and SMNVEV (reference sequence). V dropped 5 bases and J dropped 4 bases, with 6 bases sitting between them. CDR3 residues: CASSPGYEQYF. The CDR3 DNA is TGTGCCAGCAGTCCCGGATACGAGCAGTACTTC.

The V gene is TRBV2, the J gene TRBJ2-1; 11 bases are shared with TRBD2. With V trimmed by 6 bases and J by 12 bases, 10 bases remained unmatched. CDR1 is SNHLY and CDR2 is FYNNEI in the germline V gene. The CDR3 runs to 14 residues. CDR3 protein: CASSQSPLAGGQFF. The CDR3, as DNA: TGTGCCAGCAGCCAATCCCCCCTAGCGGGGGGGCAGTTCTTC.

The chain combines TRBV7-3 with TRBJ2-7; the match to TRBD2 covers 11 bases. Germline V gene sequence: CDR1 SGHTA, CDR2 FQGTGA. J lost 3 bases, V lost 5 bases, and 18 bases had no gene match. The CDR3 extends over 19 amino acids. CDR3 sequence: CASSREGLADQDPSYEQYF. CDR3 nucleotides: TGTGCCAGCAGCCGGGAGGGACTAGCGGACCAAGATCCAAGCTACGAGCAGTACTTC.

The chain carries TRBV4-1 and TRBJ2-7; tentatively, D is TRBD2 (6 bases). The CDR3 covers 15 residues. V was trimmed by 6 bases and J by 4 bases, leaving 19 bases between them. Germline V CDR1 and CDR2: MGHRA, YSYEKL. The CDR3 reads CASSPGGISQYEQYF. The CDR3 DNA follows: TGCGCCAGCAGTCCGGGCGGGATATCTCAGTACGAGCAGTACTTC.

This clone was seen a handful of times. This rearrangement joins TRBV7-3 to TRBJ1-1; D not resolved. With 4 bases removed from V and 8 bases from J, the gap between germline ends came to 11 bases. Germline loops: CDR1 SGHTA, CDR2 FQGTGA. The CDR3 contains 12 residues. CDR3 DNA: TGTGCCAGCAGCTCCCCCCCCGGGGAAGCTTTCTTT. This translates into CASSSPPGEAFF.

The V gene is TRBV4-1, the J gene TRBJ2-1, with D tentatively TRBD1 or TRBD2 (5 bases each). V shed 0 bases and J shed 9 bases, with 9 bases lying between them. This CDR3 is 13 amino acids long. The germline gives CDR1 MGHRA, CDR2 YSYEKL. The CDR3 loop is CASSQDGTVEQFF. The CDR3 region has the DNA TGCGCCAGCAGCCAAGATGGGACGGTTGAGCAGTTCTTC.

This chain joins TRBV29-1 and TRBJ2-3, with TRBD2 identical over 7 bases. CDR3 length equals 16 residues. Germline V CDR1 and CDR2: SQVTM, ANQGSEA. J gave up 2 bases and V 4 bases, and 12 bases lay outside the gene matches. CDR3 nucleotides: TGCAGCGTTGCCCGAACTCAGCGGGACCCCACAGATACGCAGTATTTT. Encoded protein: CSVARTQRDPTDTQYF.

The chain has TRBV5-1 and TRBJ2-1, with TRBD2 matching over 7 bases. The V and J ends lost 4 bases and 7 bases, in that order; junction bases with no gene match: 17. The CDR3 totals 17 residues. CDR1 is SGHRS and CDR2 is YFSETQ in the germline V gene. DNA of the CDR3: TGCGCCAGCAGCCTACAATACCGGGACTACCCCTGGAATGAGCAGTTCTTC. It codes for CASSLQYRDYPWNEQFF.

In nucleotides, the CDR3 is TGTGCTAGTGGTTTGGATGCTACAGGGGGGAGTGGTTATGAGCAGTTCTTC. Its protein product is CASGLDATGGSGYEQFF. J is TRBJ2-1 and V is TRBV12-5; TRBD1 matches 8 bases. Germline V CDR1 and CDR2: LGHNT, FRNRAP. Losses at the gene ends were 1 base for V and 8 bases for J; bases not matched to a gene: 13. The CDR3 contains 17 residues. Together with reference TRBV12-5 and TRBJ2-1, the CDR3 gives the full variable domain: DARVTQTPRHKVTEMGQEVTMRCQPILGHNTVFWYRQTMMQGLELLAYFRNRAPLDDSGMPKDRFSAEMPDATLATLKIQPSEPRDSAVYFCASGLDATGGSGYEQFFGPGTRLTVL.